Below, 25 T cell receptor beta chains from the same sample are listed, as sequenced in a study of cytomegalovirus exposure and HLA in healthy donors. The PCR ran on 60 Vbeta and 13 Jbeta primers. Sequencing used immunoSEQ multiplex PCR; TCRdb keeps in-frame clones, though not all of them. This sample yields 210,000 or so clones, of which roughly 73% are seen a single time; 0.4% to 0.6% belongs to the top ten. The sequencing sample was made of PBMCs. These receptors came from a boy between 10 and 17 years old in good health and CMV-seronegative.

In its sample, this clone was seen once. The chain has TRBV30 and TRBJ1-2; D may be TRBD1 (5 bases). Germline-derived CDR1 and CDR2 are GTSNPN and SVGIG (reference sequence). Trimming removed 1 base at V and 3 bases at J, with 9 bases between. This CDR3 comprises 13 residues. CDR3 sequence: CAWSGGGDYGYTF. The DNA for the CDR3 is TGTGCCTGGAGTGGAGGAGGGGACTATGGCTACACCTTC.

CDR3 sequence reads: CASSHPQGARTEAFF. The CDR3, as DNA: TGTGCCAGCAGCCATCCTCAGGGGGCGCGGACTGAAGCTTTCTTT. The gene calls are TRBV7-9 and TRBJ1-1; 8 bases fit TRBD1. Looked up from germline, CDR1 is SEHNR and CDR2 is FQNEAQ (reference sequence). The V and J ends lost 5 bases and 5 bases, in that order; junction bases with no gene match: 10. This CDR3 region has 15 residues.

The chain couples TRBV5-1 to TRBJ2-1, with TRBD2 as a possible D gene (5 bases). This CDR3 has 12 amino acids. V lost 4 bases to trimming and J lost 8 bases, with 10 bases between them. CDR1 is SGHRS and CDR2 is YFSETQ in the germline V gene. The CDR3 loop is CASSPQRYEQFF. The CDR3 nucleotides are TGCGCCAGCAGCCCGCAGCGGTATGAGCAGTTCTTC.

This rearrangement joins TRBV7-9 to TRBJ1-2, with D possibly matching TRBD1 (6 bases). The CDR3 consists of 19 residues. Trimming cost V 2 bases and J 0 bases, with 22 bases left between them. From germline, CDR1 is SEHNR and CDR2 FQNEAQ (reference sequence). The CDR3 protein is CASSLSYLGRTDPNYGYTF. CDR3 bases: TGTGCCAGCAGCTTATCTTATCTAGGAAGGACAGACCCTAACTATGGCTACACCTTC.

This chain uses TRBV30 with TRBJ1-1, with D possibly being TRBD1 (5 bases). Trimming left V 5 bases short and J 4 bases short, with 11 bases between. The CDR3 extends over 12 amino acids. Looked up from germline, CDR1 is GTSNPN and CDR2 is SVGIG (reference sequence). The DNA for the CDR3 is TGTGCCTGGGAGCAGGGCGTCACTGAAGCTTTCTTT. This translates into CAWEQGVTEAFF.

CDR3 bases: TGTGCCAGCAGCTTAAGGGACAGGGTTCTCACCGGGGAGCTGTTTTTT. Encoded protein: CASSLRDRVLTGELFF. This chain joins TRBV11-3 and TRBJ2-2; the match to TRBD1 covers 9 bases. Germline V gene data show CDR1 as SGHNT and CDR2 as YENEEA. The V and J ends lost 2 bases and 4 bases, in that order; junction bases with no gene match: 5. The CDR3 is 16 residues long.

V and J are TRBV5-1 and TRBJ2-5; TRBD1 matches 7 bases. From germline, CDR1 is SGHRS and CDR2 YFSETQ. The CDR3 length is 14 residues. The V gene end was trimmed by 8 bases and the J gene end by 2 bases; junction bases not matched to a gene: 9. The CDR3 nucleotides read TGCGCCAGTATGACCGGGACAGCACAAGAGACCCAGTACTTC. Translated: CASMTGTAQETQYF.

This clone was counted a few times. The junction differs from germline at one of its ends, possibly a read error. V and J are TRBV25-1 and TRBJ2-1, with 10 bases fitting TRBD1. Germline lookup yields CDR1 MGHDK and CDR2 SYGVNS. The CDR3 has 11 residues. CDR3 sequence: CASTLGQGEVF. The CDR3 bases are TGTGCCAGCACCCTCGGACAGGGGGAGGTCTTC.

The chain joins TRBV2 to TRBJ2-2, with 7 bases fitting TRBD2. CDR3 size: 14 residues. Germline lookup yields CDR1 SNHLY and CDR2 FYNNEI. Germline trimming cut 3 bases from V and 7 bases from J; bases unmatched to any gene: 5. CDR3: CASSERGTGGELFF. The CDR3 DNA follows: TGTGCCAGCAGTGAGCGGGGGACGGGCGGGGAGCTGTTTTTT.

The rearrangement joins TRBV11-3 to TRBJ1-2; D possibly corresponds to TRBD1 (6 bases). The CDR3 length is 16 residues. Germline-derived CDR1 and CDR2 are SGHNT and YENEEA. The V end was cut by 4 bases, the J end by 1 base, with 16 bases between. The CDR3 sequence is CASSSPRGGDNYGYTF. The CDR3 DNA is TGTGCCAGCAGCTCCCCACGAGGGGGGGATAACTATGGCTACACCTTC.

The V call is TRBV6-5, the J call TRBJ1-2; the D gene is possibly TRBD1 (5 bases). This CDR3 is built from 12 residues. V lost 4 bases to trimming and J lost 6 bases, with 9 bases between them. Per the germline V gene, CDR1 is MNHEY and CDR2 is SVGAGI. CDR3 region: CASSLSGHGYTF. The CDR3 DNA is TGTGCCAGCAGTTTATCAGGGCATGGCTACACCTTC.

The chain joins TRBV6-1 to TRBJ1-2; D gene unclear. Germline V CDR1 and CDR2: MNHNS, SASEGT. The CDR3 has 13 amino acids. The germline V and J ends were trimmed by 10 bases and 4 bases, with 16 bases remaining between them. CDR3 in amino acids: CATSRSLIYGYTF. The DNA of the CDR3 is TGTGCCACCTCCCGCAGTTTAATCTATGGCTACACCTTC.

This clone was observed a handful of times. The chain combines TRBV19 with TRBJ2-1; TRBD2 aligns across 13 bases. This CDR3 has 18 amino acids. CDR1 is LNHDA and CDR2 is SQIVND in the germline V gene (reference sequence). With 3 bases clipped from V and 2 bases from J, the junction kept 7 bases outside the gene matches. For the CDR3, the DNA is TGTGCCAGTAGTATTCGACTAGCGGGGGGCAGAACCTACAATGAGCAGTTCTTC. Amino acids: CASSIRLAGGRTYNEQFF.

This rearrangement joins TRBV5-1 to TRBJ1-4; 8 positions match TRBD1. Trimming took 4 bases from V and 0 from J; bases not matched to a gene: 5. The CDR3 is 16 residues long. Germline-derived CDR1 and CDR2 are SGHRS and YFSETQ. The CDR3 is CASSGGQGTTNEKLFF. CDR3 nucleotides: TGCGCCAGCAGCGGAGGACAGGGTACAACTAATGAAAAACTGTTTTTT.

The chain has TRBV6-5 and TRBJ1-4; no firm D call. The V gene lost 4 bases and the J gene lost 2 bases, with 11 bases spanning the gap. CDR3 length: 15 amino acids. Germline V CDR1 and CDR2: MNHEY, SVGAGI. The CDR3 reads CASSLQRATNEKLFF. In DNA, the CDR3 is TGTGCCAGCAGTTTGCAGAGGGCTACTAATGAAAAACTGTTTTTT.

This clone came up a few times. The rearrangement uses TRBV4-1 and TRBJ1-4; D perhaps matches TRBD1 (6 bases). V was cut by 0 bases and J by 8 bases, with 7 bases left in between. This CDR3 has 13 amino acids. Germline V gene lookup returns CDR1 MGHRA and CDR2 YSYEKL. In DNA, the CDR3 is TGCGCCAGCAGCCAAGATCAGGGGGAAAAACTGTTTTTT. This gives the protein CASSQDQGEKLFF.

V usage is TRBV27 and J usage is TRBJ2-7; a possible D gene is TRBD2 (5 bases). CDR3 length: 13 amino acids. Between the trimmed V and J ends, which lost 2 bases and 5 bases, there was a span of 10 bases. Germline V gives CDR1 MNHEY, CDR2 SMNVEV (reference sequence). CDR3 nucleotides: TGTGCCAGCAGTTTAATCGGGGTCCACGAGCAGTACTTC. Amino acid sequence: CASSLIGVHEQYF.

V is TRBV7-9 and J is TRBJ1-5; 8 positions agree with TRBD1. Germline CDR1 SEHNR, CDR2 FQNEAQ (reference sequence). This CDR3 has 15 amino acids. The junction had 6 bases not matched to a gene; V was cut back by 5 bases and J by 3 bases. The CDR3 region is CASSRQGTVNQPQHF. CDR3 bases: TGTGCCAGCAGCCGACAGGGGACAGTCAATCAGCCCCAGCATTTT.

The chain uses TRBV19 and TRBJ2-2; tentative D call: TRBD1 (5 bases). Per germline, CDR1 LNHDA and CDR2 SQIVND (reference sequence). V was pared by 5 bases and J by 0 bases, with 10 bases between. The CDR3 is made up of 15 amino acids. This CDR3 is CASSLPGSNTGELFF. The DNA for the CDR3 is TGTGCCAGTAGTTTGCCAGGGTCGAACACCGGGGAGCTGTTTTTT.

V is TRBV6-1 and J is TRBJ2-7; possible D gene TRBD1, 5 bases. Germline CDR1 MNHNS, CDR2 SASEGT. V was clipped by 4 bases and J by 7 bases, with 14 bases between them. This CDR3 is built from 13 residues. The DNA of the CDR3 is TGTGCCAGCAGTGTTGACAGCTCTCGAGAGCAGTACTTC. This encodes CASSVDSSREQYF.

This sequence joins TRBV12-5 and TRBJ1-2; 10 nucleotides match TRBD1. This CDR3 is built from 15 residues. J was trimmed by 3 bases and V by 6 bases; bases with no gene match: 7. Germline CDR1 reads LGHNT; CDR2 reads FRNRAP. The chain's CDR3 is CASGLGTGVDYGYTF. The CDR3 DNA follows: TGTGCTAGTGGCCTTGGGACAGGGGTAGACTATGGCTACACCTTC.

The chain carries TRBV18 and TRBJ1-1; 8 bases agree with TRBD1. This CDR3 spans 15 amino acids. CDR1 and CDR2 from the germline V gene are KGHSH and LQKENI. The V segment lost 3 bases and the J segment 1 base; nucleotides outside the gene matches: 4. The CDR3: CASSPQTGENTEAFF. The DNA of the CDR3 is TGTGCCAGCTCACCCCAGACAGGGGAGAACACTGAAGCTTTCTTT.

This rearrangement joins TRBV6-5 to TRBJ2-7; D is undetermined. The V end lost 9 bases, the J end lost 7 bases, and 13 bases lay between the germline ends. Germline CDR1 MNHEY, CDR2 SVGAGI. The CDR3 has 11 amino acids. CDR3 residues: CASKIAGEQYF. CDR3 bases: TGTGCCAGTAAAATAGCTGGGGAGCAGTACTTC.

The J gene is TRBJ2-2, the V gene TRBV9; TRBD1 matches at 8 bases. Germline values: CDR1 SGDLS, CDR2 YYNGEE. V shed 4 bases and J 1 base; nucleotides not matched to a gene: 6. The CDR3 extends over 16 amino acids. This chain's CDR3 is CASSPRGQVNTGELFF. In nucleotides, the CDR3 is TGTGCCAGCAGCCCCCGGGGACAGGTGAACACCGGGGAGCTGTTTTTT.

V is TRBV5-5 and J is TRBJ1-1, with D perhaps matching TRBD1 (6 bases). V was pared by 0 bases and J by 8 bases, with 11 bases between. Germline loops: CDR1 SGHKS, CDR2 YYEKEE (reference sequence). This CDR3 spans 13 amino acids. CDR3: CASSLVRTGEAFF. The CDR3 DNA is TGTGCCAGCAGCTTGGTTCGAACAGGGGAAGCTTTCTTT.